This T cell receptor beta chain was recovered during a study of identical twins. Study findings and constraints: Abundant cord blood beta clonotypes carried fewer insertions; memory repertoires showed none.

The V segment lost 0 bases and the J segment 6 bases; nucleotides outside the gene matches: 8. The CDR3 is 16 residues long. Germline loops: CDR1 LGHNA, CDR2 YNFKEQ. Worth noting for this clonotype: The antigen remains unidentified.

Via MiXCR, TCRdb re-called the 5' RACE reads, giving one row per CDR3 protein. This table holds 1.5 million to 2 million distinct CDR3 sequences, less than 35% found once. The chain has TRBV4-2 and TRBJ2-7; 10 nucleotides line up with TRBD2. The origin of this receptor is a newborn girl in good health. Sequencing input: cord blood. CDR3 in amino acids: CASSQDRSGRASEQYF. The DNA of the CDR3 is TGTGCCAGCAGCCAAGATAGGAGCGGGAGGGCCTCCGAGCAGTACTTC.